This T cell receptor beta chain was retrieved from a study of blood T cells in healthy people across ages. Notes on this clonotype: Its antigen remains unidentified.

The study, taken as a whole, reports: Measured against age, TCR beta diversity per million T cells decreased in a roughly linear manner.

It was with a sample-barcoded 5' primer and a J-beta primer mix that a second PCR of roughly 6 to 12 cycles was run. TCRdb called the 5' RACE reads again in MiXCR, with one record for every CDR3 protein. Seen here are about 1,000,000 distinct CDR3 sequences, under 55% observed once, and the top ten hold 18%. The CDR3 length is 17 residues. The germline V gene has CDR1 SGHTA and CDR2 FQGNSA. Trimming at V came to 3 bases and at J to 2 bases, leaving 8 bases not matched to a gene. V is TRBV7-2 and J is TRBJ2-7; 12 bases map to TRBD2. The source of this sequence is a woman aged 55-69 years in good health. Specimen: blood. CDR3: CASSFTTSGSPAYEQYF. CDR3 nucleotide sequence: TGTGCCAGCAGCTTCACGACTAGCGGGAGCCCTGCCTACGAGCAGTACTTC.